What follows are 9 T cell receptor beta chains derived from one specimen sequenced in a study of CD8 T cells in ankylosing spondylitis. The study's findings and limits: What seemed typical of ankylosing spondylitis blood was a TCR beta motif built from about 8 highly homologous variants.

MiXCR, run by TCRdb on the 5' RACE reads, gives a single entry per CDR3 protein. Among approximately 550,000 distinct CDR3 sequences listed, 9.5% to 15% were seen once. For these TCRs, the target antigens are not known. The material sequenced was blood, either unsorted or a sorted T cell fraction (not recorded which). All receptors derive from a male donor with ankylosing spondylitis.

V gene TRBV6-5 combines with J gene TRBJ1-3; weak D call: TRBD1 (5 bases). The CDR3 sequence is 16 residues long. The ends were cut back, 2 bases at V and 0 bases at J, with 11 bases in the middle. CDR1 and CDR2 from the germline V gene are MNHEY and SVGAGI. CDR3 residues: CASSYGRVSSGNTIYF. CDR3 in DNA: TGTGCCAGCAGTTACGGCAGGGTCAGCTCTGGAAACACCATATATTTT.

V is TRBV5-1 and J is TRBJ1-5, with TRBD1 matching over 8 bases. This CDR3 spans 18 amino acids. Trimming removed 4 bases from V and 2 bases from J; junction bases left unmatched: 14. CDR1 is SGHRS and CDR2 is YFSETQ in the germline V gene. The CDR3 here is CASSQGPTGAGGNQPQHF. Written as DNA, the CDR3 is TGCGCCAGCAGCCAGGGCCCGACAGGGGCTGGAGGCAATCAGCCCCAGCATTTT.

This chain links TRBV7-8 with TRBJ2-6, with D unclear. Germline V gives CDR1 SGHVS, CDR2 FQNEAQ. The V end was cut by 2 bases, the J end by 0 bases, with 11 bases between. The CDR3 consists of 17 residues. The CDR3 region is CASSLLHQSSGANVLTF. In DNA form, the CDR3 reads TGTGCCAGCAGCTTATTACACCAGAGCTCTGGGGCCAACGTCCTGACTTTC.

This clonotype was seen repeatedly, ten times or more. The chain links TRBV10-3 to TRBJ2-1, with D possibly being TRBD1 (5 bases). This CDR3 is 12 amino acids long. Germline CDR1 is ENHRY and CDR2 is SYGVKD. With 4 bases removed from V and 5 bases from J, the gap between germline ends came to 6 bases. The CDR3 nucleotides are TGTGCCATCAGTGGGGGCGACAATGAGCAGTTCTTC. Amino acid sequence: CAISGGDNEQFF.

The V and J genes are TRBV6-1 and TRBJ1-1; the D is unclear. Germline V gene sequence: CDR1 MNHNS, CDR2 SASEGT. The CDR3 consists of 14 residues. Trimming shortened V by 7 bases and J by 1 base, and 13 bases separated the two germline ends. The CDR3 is CASNPAGRNTEAFF. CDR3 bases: TGTGCCAGCAACCCAGCCGGCCGGAACACTGAAGCTTTCTTT.

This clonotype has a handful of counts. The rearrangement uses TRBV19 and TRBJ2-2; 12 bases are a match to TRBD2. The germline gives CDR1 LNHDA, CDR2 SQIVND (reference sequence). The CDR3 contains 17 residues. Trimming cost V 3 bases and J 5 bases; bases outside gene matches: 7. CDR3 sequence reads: CASSMRASGRGTGELFF. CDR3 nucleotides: TGTGCCAGTAGTATGCGGGCTAGCGGGAGGGGAACCGGGGAGCTGTTTTTT. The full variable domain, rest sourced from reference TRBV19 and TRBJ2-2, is DGGITQSPKYLFRKEGQNVTLSCEQNLNHDAMYWYRQDPGQGLRLIYYSQIVNDFQKGDIAEGYSVSREKKESFPLTVTSAQKNPTAFYLCASSMRASGRGTGELFFGEGSRLTVL.

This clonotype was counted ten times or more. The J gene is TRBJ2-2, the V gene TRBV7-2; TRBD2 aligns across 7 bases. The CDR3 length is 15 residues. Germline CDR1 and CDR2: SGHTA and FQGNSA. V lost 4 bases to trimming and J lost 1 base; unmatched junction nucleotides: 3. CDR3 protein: CASSSSGLNTGELFF. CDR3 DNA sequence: TGTGCCAGCAGCTCTAGCGGTTTGAACACCGGGGAGCTGTTTTTT.

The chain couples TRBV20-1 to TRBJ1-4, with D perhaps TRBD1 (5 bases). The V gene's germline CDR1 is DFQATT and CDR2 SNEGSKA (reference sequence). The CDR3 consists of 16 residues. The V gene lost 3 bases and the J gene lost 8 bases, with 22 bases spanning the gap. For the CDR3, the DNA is TGCAGTGCTAGTGGAGAACGCGGGGCGGAAAACGAAAAACTGTTTTTT. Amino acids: CSASGERGAENEKLFF.

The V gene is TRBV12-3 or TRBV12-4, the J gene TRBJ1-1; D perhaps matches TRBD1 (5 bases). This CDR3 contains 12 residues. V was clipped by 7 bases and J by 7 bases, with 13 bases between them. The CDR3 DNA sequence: TGTGCCAGCAACGGGGGTGGTGTTGAAGCTTTCTTT. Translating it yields CASNGGGVEAFF.